One sample yielded the 30 T cell receptor beta chains listed below, sequenced in a study of blood T cell repertoires in COVID-19. Sequencing used immunoSEQ multiplex PCR; TCRdb keeps in-frame clones, though not all of them. Here the sample spans 90,000 or so clones, about 90% being singletons. Sample: peripheral blood. The origin of the receptors is a woman aged 80 or older with active or convalescent COVID-19.

Written as DNA, the CDR3 is TGTGCCAGTAGTATAGATGTGTTAGCGGGACTCCACGAGCAGTACTTC. Translation gives CASSIDVLAGLHEQYF. The chain couples TRBV19 to TRBJ2-7, with 8 nucleotides matching TRBD2. The V gene's germline CDR1 is LNHDA and CDR2 SQIVND (reference sequence). V trimming: 0 bases; J trimming: 5 bases; junction bases outside the gene matches: 9. There are 16 residues in the CDR3.

The chain is built from TRBV14 and TRBJ2-7, with 8 bases fitting TRBD1. CDR1 is SGHDN and CDR2 is FVKESK in the germline V gene. V lost 1 base and J lost 6; bases outside the gene matches: 11. The CDR3 contains 16 residues. CDR3 sequence (DNA): TGTGCCAGCAGCCAAGTGGGGGGACAGGCCGTGAGCGAGCAGTACTTC. Its protein product is CASSQVGGQAVSEQYF.

CDR3 DNA: TGTGCCAGCAGCCCAGGCCTAAGTTCAGATACGCAGTATTTT. Its translation: CASSPGLSSDTQYF. The chain recombines TRBV7-7 with TRBJ2-3; D call uncertain. V was pared by 5 bases and J by 4 bases, with 13 bases between. CDR1 is SSHAT, CDR2 FNYEAQ, per germline (reference sequence). This CDR3 has 14 residues.

This clone was picked up a small number of times. The genes are TRBV18 and TRBJ2-1, with TRBD2 as a possible D gene (6 bases). Trimming took 2 bases from V and 9 from J, leaving 17 bases between them. The CDR3 loop spans 15 amino acids. Germline V lookup: CDR1 KGHSH, CDR2 LQKENI. CDR3: CASSPEGLAGGEQFF. Here the CDR3 DNA reads TGTGCCAGCTCACCAGAGGGACTCGCTGGCGGTGAGCAGTTCTTC.

This clone came up a few times. This sequence joins TRBV7-8 and TRBJ1-4; D might be TRBD1 (6 bases). The CDR3 loop spans 15 amino acids. Germline V CDR1 and CDR2: SGHVS, FQNEAQ. With 0 bases removed from V and 6 bases from J, the gap between germline ends came to 11 bases. CDR3 DNA: TGTGCCAGCAGCTTAGCCGGCAGGGGAGATGAAAAACTGTTTTTT. This gives the protein CASSLAGRGDEKLFF.

The chain recombines TRBV6-5 with TRBJ2-7, with 7 nucleotides matching TRBD2. With V trimmed by 6 bases and J by 0 bases, 8 bases remained unmatched. The CDR3 runs 15 residues. Germline V gives CDR1 MNHEY, CDR2 SVGAGI. The CDR3 region has the DNA TGTGCCAGCAGCGTTAGCGGGTTGAGCTCCTACGAGCAGTACTTC. As protein: CASSVSGLSSYEQYF.

This clone was recorded once. The rearrangement links TRBV5-1 to TRBJ1-4; the D gene is possibly TRBD1 (6 bases). The CDR3 has 15 amino acids. Trimming stripped 6 bases from V and 8 bases from J, with 20 bases between. Germline V CDR1 and CDR2: SGHRS, YFSETQ. CDR3 DNA sequence: TGCGCCAGCAACGAAGCCGGGTCTGACAGGGAAAAACTGTTTTTT. Its protein is CASNEAGSDREKLFF.

V usage is TRBV5-1 and J usage is TRBJ2-5; a weak D match, TRBD2 (7 bases). Germline values: CDR1 SGHRS, CDR2 YFSETQ. The CDR3 runs 14 residues. The V and J ends lost 0 bases and 5 bases respectively, with 11 bases between them. Written as DNA, the CDR3 is TGCGCCAGCAGCTTGGACAGGGAGGGGGAGACCCAGTACTTC. Translation: CASSLDREGETQYF.

V usage is TRBV4-3 and J usage is TRBJ2-7, with D tentatively TRBD1 (6 bases). Between the trimmed V and J ends, which lost 2 bases and 1 base, there was a span of 12 bases. The CDR3 contains 15 residues. Germline V gene data show CDR1 as LGHNA and CDR2 as YSLEER. The CDR3 protein is CASSQFEGVSYEQYF. The CDR3 coding sequence is TGCGCCAGCAGCCAATTCGAGGGGGTTTCCTACGAGCAGTACTTC.

V gene TRBV18 combines with J gene TRBJ2-7; 12 nucleotides line up with TRBD2. This CDR3 comprises 15 residues. The V gene's germline CDR1 is KGHSH and CDR2 LQKENI. V lost 3 bases to trimming and J lost 4 bases; unmatched junction nucleotides: 4. The DNA for the CDR3 is TGTGCCAGCTCACCCGCTAGCGGGAGGGCTTACGAGCAGTACTTC. Protein sequence: CASSPASGRAYEQYF.

J is TRBJ1-3 and V is TRBV10-3; D ambiguous. Trimming pared 3 bases from V and 1 base from J, leaving 4 bases between. This CDR3 contains 13 residues. CDR1 is ENHRY, CDR2 SYGVKD, per germline. For the CDR3, the DNA is TGTGCCATCAGTGATGAGTCTGGAAACACCATATATTTT. This encodes CAISDESGNTIYF.

The genes are TRBV2 and TRBJ1-5, with D unclear. In germline, CDR1 is SNHLY, CDR2 FYNNEI. The V and J ends lost 3 bases and 2 bases respectively, with 8 bases between them. The CDR3 spans 14 residues. The CDR3 is CASSDGSRNQPQHF. The CDR3 bases are TGTGCCAGCAGTGACGGTAGCCGCAATCAGCCCCAGCATTTT.

The V and J genes are TRBV6-5 and TRBJ2-1, with D tentatively TRBD2 (6 bases). The CDR3 is made up of 15 amino acids. Germline CDR1 and CDR2: MNHEY and SVGAGI. V lost 6 bases to trimming and J lost 2 bases, with 14 bases between them. The CDR3 sequence is CASSRGLEAYNEQFF. The CDR3 bases are TGTGCCAGCAGCCGGGGACTCGAAGCCTACAATGAGCAGTTCTTC.

The gene calls are TRBV9 and TRBJ1-2, with D maybe TRBD1 (6 bases). The CDR3 is 14 amino acids. The germline V and J ends were trimmed by 0 bases and 8 bases, with 14 bases remaining between them. Germline values: CDR1 SGDLS, CDR2 YYNGEE. DNA of the CDR3: TGTGCCAGCAGCGTAGCTTTGGGGGCGCAGGGCTACACCTTC. It encodes CASSVALGAQGYTF. The variable domain in full, with the rest retrieved from reference TRBV9 and TRBJ1-2, is DSGVTQTPKHLITATGQRVTLRCSPRSGDLSVYWYQQSLDQGLQFLIQYYNGEERAKGNILERFSAQQFPDLHSELNLSSLELGDSALYFCASSVALGAQGYTFGSGTRLTVV.

This sequence joins TRBV28 and TRBJ2-3; D might be TRBD2 (5 bases). Germline V gives CDR1 MDHEN, CDR2 SYDVKM. The CDR3 contains 13 residues. The V end lost 10 bases, the J end lost 2 bases, and 13 bases lay between the germline ends. CDR3 DNA: TGTGCCACAGTTAGACGGGACACAGATACGCAGTATTTT. Protein product: CATVRRDTDTQYF.

J is TRBJ2-5 and V is TRBV7-3; D not resolved. CDR3 length: 13 amino acids. The germline V gene encodes CDR1 SGHTA and CDR2 FQGTGA. V lost 5 bases and J lost 2, with 9 bases in between. The CDR3 is CASSLETQETQYF. CDR3 coding DNA: TGTGCCAGCAGCCTCGAAACACAAGAGACCCAGTACTTC.

The chain combines TRBV5-5 with TRBJ2-5; 9 bases line up with TRBD1. Germline loops: CDR1 SGHKS, CDR2 YYEKEE (reference sequence). V lost 6 bases and J lost 3; bases outside the gene matches: 12. The CDR3 consists of 16 residues. CDR3 amino acids: CASTPPPGQGKETQYF. The CDR3 DNA reads TGTGCCAGCACACCTCCCCCGGGACAGGGAAAAGAGACCCAGTACTTC.

This clone was observed once. This sequence joins TRBV6-5 and TRBJ2-2; TRBD2 aligns across 8 bases. V lost 8 bases, J lost 5 bases, and 7 bases stayed unmatched. CDR3 length: 14 amino acids. Germline V CDR1 and CDR2: MNHEY, SVGAGI. CDR3 sequence: CASVYSGITGELFF. As DNA, the CDR3 is TGTGCCAGCGTTTATAGCGGGATAACCGGGGAGCTGTTTTTT.

V gene TRBV7-9 combines with J gene TRBJ2-6; D unresolved. CDR1 and CDR2 from the germline V gene are SEHNR and FQNEAQ (reference sequence). CDR3 length equals 19 residues. Trimming left V 5 bases short and J 4 bases short, with 24 bases between. CDR3 in amino acids: CASSPARSAEVAGANVLTF. In DNA form, the CDR3 reads TGTGCCAGCAGCCCCGCCCGAAGTGCCGAGGTCGCCGGGGCCAACGTCCTGACTTTC.

This clone occurred once. The V and J genes are TRBV7-2 and TRBJ1-2, with D perhaps TRBD1 (6 bases). There are 17 residues in the CDR3. V was pared by 1 base and J by 4 bases, with 19 bases between. The germline V gene has CDR1 SGHTA and CDR2 FQGNSA. CDR3 amino acids: CASSLENTGRALYGYTF. DNA for the CDR3: TGTGCCAGCAGCTTAGAAAATACAGGGAGGGCGCTCTATGGCTACACCTTC.

V gene TRBV7-8 combines with J gene TRBJ2-1; D is undetermined. Germline V gives CDR1 SGHVS, CDR2 FQNEAQ. The V gene lost 1 base and the J gene lost 11 bases, with 9 bases spanning the gap. The CDR3 is 12 amino acids. CDR3 coding DNA: TGTGCCAGCAGCTTAGACCGGTTCAAGCAGTTCTTC. It yields the protein CASSLDRFKQFF.

This clone has just one count. The V and J genes are TRBV5-6 and TRBJ1-2; 7 bases line up with TRBD1. The CDR3 has 13 residues. Germline-derived CDR1 and CDR2 are SGHDT and YYEEEE. V shed 4 bases and J 6 bases; nucleotides not matched to a gene: 6. The CDR3 DNA reads TGTGCCAGCAGCGAAACAGGGGTGGATGGCTACACCTTC. It translates to CASSETGVDGYTF.

V gene TRBV20-1 combines with J gene TRBJ2-1, with 8 positions matching TRBD2. The CDR3 covers 16 residues. CDR1 DFQATT and CDR2 SNEGSKA come from the germline V gene (reference sequence). J lost 0 bases, V lost 3 bases, and 7 bases had no gene match. CDR3 nucleotide sequence: TGCAGTGCTAGTATACCTAGCGGGTCCTCCTACAATGAGCAGTTCTTC. Translated, it gives CSASIPSGSSYNEQFF.

This chain joins TRBV19 and TRBJ1-1; 7 bases are shared with TRBD1. The germline V gene has CDR1 LNHDA and CDR2 SQIVND (reference sequence). The CDR3 consists of 18 residues. Germline trimming cut 5 bases from V and 0 bases from J; bases unmatched to any gene: 15. Here the CDR3 reads CASSPIGTVLKMNTEAFF. The CDR3 DNA reads TGTGCCAGTAGTCCCATAGGGACAGTCCTTAAGATGAACACTGAAGCTTTCTTT.

The chain links TRBV5-6 to TRBJ2-7; 9 bases line up with TRBD2. The CDR3 sequence is 15 residues long. V gave up 5 bases and J gave up 0 bases; unmatched junction bases: 6. CDR1 is SGHDT and CDR2 is YYEEEE in the germline V gene. CDR3 nucleotide sequence: TGTGCCAGCAGTTTTAGCGGGAGTTACTCCTACGAGCAGTACTTC. Translating gives CASSFSGSYSYEQYF. Full variable domain (outside the CDR3, taken from reference TRBV5-6 and TRBJ2-7): DAGVTQSPTHLIKTRGQQVTLRCSPKSGHDTVSWYQQALGQGPQFIFQYYEEEERQRGNFPDRFSGHQFPNYSSELNVNALLLGDSALYLCASSFSGSYSYEQYFGPGTRLTVT.

The rearrangement uses TRBV28 and TRBJ1-5; D gene uncertain. CDR1 MDHEN and CDR2 SYDVKM come from the germline V gene. The germline V and J ends were trimmed by 7 bases and 0 bases, with 16 bases remaining between them. The CDR3 totals 16 residues. Here the CDR3 reads CASIPMVTYSNQPQHF. The CDR3 region has the DNA TGTGCCAGCATTCCTATGGTCACCTATAGCAATCAGCCCCAGCATTTT.

The chain carries TRBV27 and TRBJ2-7; D is unresolved. Trimming removed 5 bases from V and 0 bases from J, with 11 bases in between. This CDR3 region has 14 residues. Germline V gene lookup returns CDR1 MNHEY and CDR2 SMNVEV (reference sequence). CDR3 loop: CASSRSANSYEQYF. The CDR3 region has the DNA TGTGCCAGCAGTAGAAGCGCTAACTCCTACGAGCAGTACTTC.

This clone is a singleton in its sample. The chain uses TRBV9 and TRBJ2-2, with 14 bases identical to TRBD2. The CDR3 length is 16 residues. Germline V gives CDR1 SGDLS, CDR2 YYNGEE. Trimming took 7 bases from V and 5 from J; bases not matched to a gene: 7. The CDR3 DNA sequence: TGTGCCAGCGCAGAAGGACTAGCGGGAGGTACCGGGGAGCTGTTTTTT. Amino acid sequence: CASAEGLAGGTGELFF.

This rearrangement joins TRBV9 to TRBJ2-5; D is ambiguous. The CDR3 covers 14 residues. Trimming took 1 base from V and 5 from J, leaving 12 bases between them. The germline CDR1 and CDR2 sequences are SGDLS and YYNGEE. CDR3 DNA: TGTGCCAGCAGCGTAAACGGAGTTGGGGAGACCCAGTACTTC. Encoded protein: CASSVNGVGETQYF. The full variable domain, in which reference TRBV9 and TRBJ2-5 provide the parts outside the CDR3, is DSGVTQTPKHLITATGQRVTLRCSPRSGDLSVYWYQQSLDQGLQFLIQYYNGEERAKGNILERFSAQQFPDLHSELNLSSLELGDSALYFCASSVNGVGETQYFGPGTRLLVL.

The chain is built from TRBV5-1 and TRBJ1-3; 7 nucleotides match TRBD1. This CDR3 spans 17 amino acids. The germline V gene encodes CDR1 SGHRS and CDR2 YFSETQ. V lost 4 bases, J lost 0 bases, and 10 bases stayed unmatched. CDR3: CASSIAARGFSGNTIYF. CDR3 DNA sequence: TGCGCCAGCAGCATCGCTGCCAGGGGGTTCTCTGGAAACACCATATATTTT.